This TCR beta chain emerged from a study of CD8 T cells in ankylosing spondylitis. The CDR3 loop spans 14 amino acids. The V and J ends lost 2 bases and 3 bases respectively, with 12 bases between them. Germline values: CDR1 SGHRS, CDR2 YFSETQ. TCRdb redid the calling of the 5' RACE reads with MiXCR, one entry per CDR3 protein. Among approximately 210,000 distinct CDR3 sequences, about 13% were seen once, and the ten largest hold approximately 16%. This clonotype was seen more than once but under ten times. The V gene is TRBV5-1, the J gene TRBJ2-7; unclear D gene. The receptor comes from a male donor with ankylosing spondylitis or in good health (not recorded which). Sequences were obtained from blood, either unsorted or a sorted T cell fraction (not recorded which). CDR3 in amino acids: CASSFGRRGYEQYF. In DNA, the CDR3 is TGCGCCAGCAGCTTTGGCCGAAGAGGCTACGAGCAGTACTTC.